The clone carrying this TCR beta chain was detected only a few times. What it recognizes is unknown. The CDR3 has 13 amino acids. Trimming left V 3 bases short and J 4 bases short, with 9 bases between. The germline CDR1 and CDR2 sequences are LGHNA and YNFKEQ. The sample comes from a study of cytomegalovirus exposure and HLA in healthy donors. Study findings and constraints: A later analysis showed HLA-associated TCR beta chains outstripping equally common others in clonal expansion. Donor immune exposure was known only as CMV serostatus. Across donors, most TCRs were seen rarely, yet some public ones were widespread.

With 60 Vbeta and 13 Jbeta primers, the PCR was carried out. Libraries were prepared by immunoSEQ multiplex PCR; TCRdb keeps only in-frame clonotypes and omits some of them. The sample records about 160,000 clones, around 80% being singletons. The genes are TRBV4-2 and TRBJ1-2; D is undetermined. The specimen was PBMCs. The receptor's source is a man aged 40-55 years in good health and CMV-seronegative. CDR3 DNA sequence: TGTGCCAGCAGCCAGGAGCAGTCCTATGGCTACACCTTC. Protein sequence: CASSQEQSYGYTF.